This is a list of T cell receptor beta chains from one sample in a study of shared T cell receptors in the human thymus. TCRdb's table, derived via immunoSEQ multiplex PCR, lists solely in-frame clones and lacks some. The sample holds about 380,000 clones; about 95% are singletons and the top ten take 0.015% to 0.02%. Sequencing used thymocytes. Receptors originate from a human donor. The CDR3 runs from the conserved cysteine through the conserved F or W. A D gene is named only where the DNA matches it firmly.

TRBV4-3	-	TRBJ2-1	CASSQEGQASNEQFF
TRBV7-2	-	TRBJ1-1	CASSSFRGEAFF
TRBV29-1	-	TRBJ2-1	CSVEERWGLGYNEQFF
TRBV5-1	-	TRBJ1-2	CASSLAGEGYYGYTF
TRBV30	TRBD1	TRBJ1-2	CAWSKGRGRSYGYTF
TRBV14	-	TRBJ2-7	CARGGTSGTYEQYF
TRBV19	-	TRBJ2-1	CASSIYYRMTYNEQFF
TRBV7-2	TRBD1	TRBJ2-7	CASSSVQGTGYEQYF
TRBV28	-	TRBJ1-4	CASSPPQASTNEKLFF
TRBV30	-	TRBJ1-5	CAWSQRPGPQHF
TRBV5-1	-	TRBJ1-2	CASSLAAFPNYGYTF
TRBV27	-	TRBJ1-5	CASSWVYSNQPQHF
TRBV11-3	-	TRBJ2-2	CASSRTGPTFANTGELFF
TRBV15	-	TRBJ2-2	CATSPYTGELFF
TRBV5-8	TRBD2	TRBJ2-2	CASNRGSGRSGELFF
TRBV14	-	TRBJ2-1	CASRSTGLWNNEQFF
TRBV5-6	TRBD2	TRBJ2-5	CASSVIWASGLQETQYF
TRBV19	-	TRBJ1-2	CASPNPRGYGYTF
TRBV5-1	-	TRBJ2-1	CASSLAPRSSYNEQFF
TRBV6-6	TRBD1	TRBJ2-5	CASRAGTGGWETQYF
TRBV30	-	TRBJ1-6	CAWSGIRNSPLHF
TRBV5-8	-	TRBJ2-7	CASSLRTGSSYEQYF
TRBV5-5	-	TRBJ1-1	CASSKGIENTEAFF
TRBV13	TRBD2	TRBJ2-5	CASSLSPWLAGGRETQYF
TRBV28	-	TRBJ2-3	CASSPRGGFTDTQYF